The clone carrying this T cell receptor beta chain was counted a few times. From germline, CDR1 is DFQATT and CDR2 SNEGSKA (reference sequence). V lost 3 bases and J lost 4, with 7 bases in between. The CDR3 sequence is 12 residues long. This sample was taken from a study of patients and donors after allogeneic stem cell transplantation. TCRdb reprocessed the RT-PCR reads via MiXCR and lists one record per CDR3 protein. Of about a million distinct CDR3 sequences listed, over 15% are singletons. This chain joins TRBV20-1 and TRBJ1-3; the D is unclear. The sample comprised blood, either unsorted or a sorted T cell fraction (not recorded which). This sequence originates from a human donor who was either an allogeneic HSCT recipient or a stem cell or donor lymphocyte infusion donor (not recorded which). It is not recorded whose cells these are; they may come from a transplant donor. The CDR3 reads CSASFRGNTIYF. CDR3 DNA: TGCAGTGCTAGTTTCCGAGGAAACACCATATATTTT.